The clone carrying this TCR beta chain was seen a few times. The antigen remains unidentified. Distinct nucleotide sequences in the sample also encode this CDR3. The sample is drawn from a study of CD8+ T cells in alopecia areata. Findings and limits, study-wide: Among the top 100, expanded CD8+ clones, as well as scalp clonality, were significantly decreased by tofacitinib.

Described treatment: oral pan-JAK inhibitor, 5-10 mg twice daily. Lesional scalp punch biopsies and peripheral blood were collected from alopecia areata patients. Isolated RNA was reverse transcribed into cDNA used as the sequencing template. Profiling relied on immunoSEQ multiplex PCR, and the TCRdb table lists in-frame clones only, not all of them. The table records under 200,000 clones, less than 70% of them present only once. This CDR3 has 11 residues. Trimming removed 0 bases at V and 6 bases at J, with 2 bases between. The germline gives CDR1 SGHRS, CDR2 YFSETQ. Source: CD4+ T cells sorted from blood, taken at week 4, from a patient treated with tofacitinib. The sequence came from a human donor with alopecia areata. The gene calls are TRBV5-1 and TRBJ2-3; D not certain. The CDR3 is CASSLEDTQYF. The CDR3 region has the DNA TGCGCCAGCAGCTTGGAGGATACGCAGTATTTT.